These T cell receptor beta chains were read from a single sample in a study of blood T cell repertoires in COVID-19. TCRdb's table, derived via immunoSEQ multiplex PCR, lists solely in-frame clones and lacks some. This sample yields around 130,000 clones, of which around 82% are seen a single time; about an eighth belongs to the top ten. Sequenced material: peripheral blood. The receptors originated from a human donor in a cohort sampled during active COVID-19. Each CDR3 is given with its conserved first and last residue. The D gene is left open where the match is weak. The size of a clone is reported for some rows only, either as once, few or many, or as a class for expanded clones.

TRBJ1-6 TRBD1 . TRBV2 TGTGCCAGCAGCGGGACAGTCAATAATTCACCCCTCCACTTT CASSGTVNNSPLHF
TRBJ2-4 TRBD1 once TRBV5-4 TGTGCCAGCAGCCCTAAGATCACAGGGGGCCTAGCCAAAAACATTCAGTACTTC CASSPKITGGLAKNIQYF
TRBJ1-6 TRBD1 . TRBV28 TGTGCCAGCAGTTCCCGGGACAGAGCCTTGCCACCCCTCCACTTT CASSSRDRALPPLHF
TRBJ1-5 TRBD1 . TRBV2 TGTGCCAGCAACTCGGGAGGGGGCGGTCAGCCCCAGCATTTT CASNSGGGGQPQHF
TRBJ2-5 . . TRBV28 TGTGCCAGCAGTTTGGGGGGGCGGGAGACCCAGTACTTC CASSLGGRETQYF
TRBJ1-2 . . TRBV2 TGTGCCAGCAGTGCACAGTATGGCTACACCTTC CASSAQYGYTF
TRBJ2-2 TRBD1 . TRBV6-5 TGTGCCAGCAAATTGGAGACAGGGGCGGGCGGGGAGCTGTTTTTT CASKLETGAGGELFF
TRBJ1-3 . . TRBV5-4 TGTGCCTATTCCTACCGGGACACTGGAAACACCATATATTTT CAYSYRDTGNTIYF
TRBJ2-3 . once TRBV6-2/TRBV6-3 TGTGCCAGCAGTTACCCCACAGGGATCGGAGCAGATACGCAGTATTTT CASSYPTGIGADTQYF
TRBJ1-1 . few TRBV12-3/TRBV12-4 TGTGCCAGCAGTTTCGGGAGGGGCGCAGGAGCTTTCTTT CASSFGRGAGAFF